This T cell receptor beta chain was recovered during a study of cytomegalovirus exposure and HLA in healthy donors. Overall study findings and caveats: The study put under 200 TCR beta chains on its list as cytomegalovirus-associated. Using the classifier, cytomegalovirus status was reportedly diagnosed with high specificity and sensitivity. As immune exposure information, only CMV serostatus was available.

Worth noting for this clone: The antigen is undetermined.

The CDR3 has 16 amino acids. J was trimmed by 4 bases and V by 1 base; bases with no gene match: 9. CDR1 MNHEY and CDR2 SMNVEV come from the germline V gene (reference sequence). The PCR had 60 Vbeta and 13 Jbeta primers. The assay was immunoSEQ multiplex PCR, and TCRdb's table has in-frame clones only and misses some. The sample lists about 160,000 clones, 80% to 90% occurring once. This rearrangement joins TRBV27 to TRBJ2-7, with 8 bases aligning to TRBD2. The material sequenced was PBMCs. The TCR comes from a male donor in good health and CMV-seronegative. This CDR3 reads CASSLFGRAFYYEQYF. Here the CDR3 DNA reads TGTGCCAGCAGTTTATTCGGGAGGGCCTTTTATTACGAGCAGTACTTC.